This is a list of T cell receptor beta chains from one sample in a study of post-analysis software for immune sequencing data. TCRdb re-derived calls from the PCR reads in MiXCR, one entry per CDR3 protein. Here the sample spans over 700,000 distinct CDR3 sequences, 30% being singletons. Specimen: blood. The receptors come from a girl between 10 and 17 years old with multiple sclerosis. Each CDR3 is given with its conserved first and last residue. Each record gives: CDR3 protein, CDR3 DNA, J gene, D gene, V gene, clone size. The D gene is left open where the match is weak. Clone size, where shown, is once, few, many, or a class for clones that have expanded.

CDR3: CASSPTPSVGYTF; DNA: TGTGCCAGCAGCCCAACACCCTCGGTTGGCTACACCTTC; J: TRBJ1-2; D: NA; V: TRBV25-1; size: NA
CDR3: CASKGQGGQPQHF; DNA: TGTGCCAGCAAGGGACAGGGGGGTCAGCCCCAGCATTTT; J: TRBJ1-5; D: TRBD1; V: TRBV6-6; size: NA
CDR3: CASSLAGVSSDTQYF; DNA: TGCGCCAGCAGCTTGGCGGGAGTATCATCAGATACGCAGTATTTT; J: TRBJ2-3; D: NA; V: TRBV5-1; size: few
CDR3: CASSWSTDTQYF; DNA: TGTGCCAGCAGTTGGAGCACAGATACGCAGTATTTT; J: TRBJ2-3; D: NA; V: TRBV28; size: NA
CDR3: CSARDPAGYTYEQYF; DNA: TGCAGTGCTAGAGATCCGGCGGGATATACCTACGAGCAGTACTTC; J: TRBJ2-7; D: NA; V: TRBV20-1; size: NA
CDR3: CAISESGLAVRSYNEQFF; DNA: TGTGCCATCAGTGAGTCGGGGCTAGCGGTCCGCTCCTACAATGAGCAGTTCTTC; J: TRBJ2-1; D: TRBD2; V: TRBV10-3; size: few
CDR3: CSHGGGLGNEQFF; DNA: TGCAGCCACGGAGGTGGCTTAGGCAATGAGCAGTTCTTC; J: TRBJ2-1; D: NA; V: TRBV29-1; size: NA
CDR3: CASSWGYSNQPQHF; DNA: TGTGCCAGCAGTTGGGGGTATAGCAATCAGCCCCAGCATTTT; J: TRBJ1-5; D: NA; V: TRBV12-3/TRBV12-4; size: NA
CDR3: CASSGPGYGYTF; DNA: TGTGCCAGCAGTGGACCGGGCTATGGCTACACCTTC; J: TRBJ1-2; D: NA; V: TRBV2; size: NA
CDR3: CASSITTAEAFF; DNA: TGTGCCAGCAGCATAACGACGGCTGAAGCTTTCTTT; J: TRBJ1-1; D: NA; V: TRBV7-9; size: NA
CDR3: CASSLPGQVDTQYF; DNA: TGCGCCAGCAGCTTGCCAGGCCAAGTGGATACGCAGTATTTT; J: TRBJ2-3; D: NA; V: TRBV5-1; size: NA
CDR3: CASSLVTSGRDEQFF; DNA: TGTGCCAGCAGCTTAGTTACTAGCGGGAGGGATGAGCAGTTCTTC; J: TRBJ2-1; D: TRBD2; V: TRBV7-2; size: few
CDR3: CSARGLFAGSYNEQFF; DNA: TGCAGTGCTAGGGGACTCTTTGCGGGATCCTACAATGAGCAGTTCTTC; J: TRBJ2-1; D: NA; V: TRBV20-1; size: NA
CDR3: CASSLGQGPPDTQYF; DNA: TGCGCCAGCAGCTTGGGACAGGGCCCCCCAGATACGCAGTATTTT; J: TRBJ2-3; D: TRBD1; V: TRBV5-1; size: few
CDR3: CSARPDRAAEAFF; DNA: TGCAGTGCTAGACCGGACAGGGCGGCTGAAGCTTTCTTT; J: TRBJ1-1; D: TRBD1; V: TRBV20-1; size: NA
CDR3: CASSSIAGWTYEQYF; DNA: TGTGCCAGCAGTTCGATAGCGGGATGGACCTACGAGCAGTACTTC; J: TRBJ2-7; D: TRBD2; V: TRBV27; size: few
CDR3: CASSLVAGVGNEQFF; DNA: TGTGCCAGCAGCTTGGTCGCGGGAGTGGGTAATGAGCAGTTCTTC; J: TRBJ2-1; D: TRBD2; V: TRBV5-6; size: NA
CDR3: CASSQDLRDSLFLPEYF; DNA: TGCGCCAGCAGCCAAGACCTAAGGGACAGCTTATTCCTCCCGGAGTACTTC; J: TRBJ2-5; D: TRBD1; V: TRBV4-3; size: few
CDR3: CASSYSTALTDTQYF; DNA: TGTGCCAGCAGTTATTCGACAGCCCTTACAGATACGCAGTATTTT; J: TRBJ2-3; D: NA; V: TRBV6-5; size: few
CDR3: CASILQGTNERFF; DNA: TGTGCCAGCATCCTACAGGGGACCAATGAGCGGTTCTTC; J: TRBJ2-1; D: TRBD1; V: TRBV6-6; size: once
CDR3: CASSSTGTPSGTQYF; DNA: TGTGCCAGCAGCTCCACCGGGACTCCTTCGGGGACCCAGTACTTC; J: TRBJ2-5; D: NA; V: TRBV7-9; size: few
CDR3: CAGSQVKGLSTDTQYF; DNA: TGTGCCGGCAGCCAAGTAAAGGGATTGAGTACAGATACGCAGTATTTT; J: TRBJ2-3; D: NA; V: TRBV3-1; size: NA
CDR3: CASSPSQGGTDTQYF; DNA: TGTGCCAGCTCACCATCACAGGGAGGCACAGATACGCAGTATTTT; J: TRBJ2-3; D: NA; V: TRBV18; size: NA
CDR3: CASSLEDGMNTEAFF; DNA: TGTGCCAGCAGCCTGGAGGACGGGATGAACACTGAAGCTTTCTTT; J: TRBJ1-1; D: NA; V: TRBV5-5; size: NA
CDR3: CASSDKAGTQWDTQYF; DNA: TGTGCCAGCAGTGACAAAGCGGGGACCCAATGGGATACGCAGTATTTT; J: TRBJ2-3; D: TRBD2; V: TRBV28; size: NA
CDR3: CASRLAGAYEQYF; DNA: TGTGCCAGCAGGTTAGCGGGAGCCTACGAGCAGTACTTC; J: TRBJ2-7; D: TRBD2; V: TRBV7-2; size: NA
CDR3: CSAPGVYEQYF; DNA: TGCAGTGCGCCTGGGGTCTACGAGCAGTACTTC; J: TRBJ2-7; D: NA; V: TRBV20-1; size: many
CDR3: CASSPDRDNEQFF; DNA: TGTGCCAGCTCCCCGGACAGGGACAATGAGCAGTTCTTC; J: TRBJ2-1; D: TRBD1; V: TRBV2; size: many